The clone carrying this TCR beta chain was observed a few times. What it recognizes is unknown. This sample is part of a study of regulatory T cells in long-lasting Graves disease. Study results and limitations: Among persistent patients, a larger number of public clonotypes were shared (about 2,800) than among newly diagnosed patients (966).

Time point described: newly diagnosed GD, antithyroid drugs for less than 3 months. Construction of the TCR library relied on RNA isolated from PBMCs. Roughly 8.4 milliliters of peripheral blood were drawn into EDTA tubes. To make TCR beta libraries, researchers used iRepertoire HTBI primers and Arm-PCR of CDR3 regions. MiXCR was run by TCRdb on the multiplex PCR reads, yielding one entry per CDR3 protein. Of 390,000 or so distinct CDR3 sequences in the sample, about 10% were seen once. Looked up from germline, CDR1 is DFQATT and CDR2 is SNEGSKA (reference sequence). V was pared by 5 bases and J by 1 base, with 10 bases of the junction left unmatched. The CDR3 contains 16 residues. These same data were also listed under a study on T cells in Graves' hyperthyroidism and ophthalmopathy. That report adds: Hyperthyroidism of Graves' type that showed no ophthalmopathy progression within 18 months was stable. Patients between 18 and 65 years old had hyperthyroidism, newly diagnosed and lasting under 2 months.

The chain is built from TRBV20-1 and TRBJ2-5; TRBD2 matches 10 bases. This TCR was sampled from a woman under 30 with Graves disease. The sequencing here drew on peripheral blood mononuclear cells (PBMCs), taken at new diagnosis, from a patient treated with antithyroid drugs. CDR3 bases: TGCAGTGCTCCGAACCCTAGCGGGAGTAGCCAAGAGACCCAGTACTTC. Translation gives CSAPNPSGSSQETQYF.